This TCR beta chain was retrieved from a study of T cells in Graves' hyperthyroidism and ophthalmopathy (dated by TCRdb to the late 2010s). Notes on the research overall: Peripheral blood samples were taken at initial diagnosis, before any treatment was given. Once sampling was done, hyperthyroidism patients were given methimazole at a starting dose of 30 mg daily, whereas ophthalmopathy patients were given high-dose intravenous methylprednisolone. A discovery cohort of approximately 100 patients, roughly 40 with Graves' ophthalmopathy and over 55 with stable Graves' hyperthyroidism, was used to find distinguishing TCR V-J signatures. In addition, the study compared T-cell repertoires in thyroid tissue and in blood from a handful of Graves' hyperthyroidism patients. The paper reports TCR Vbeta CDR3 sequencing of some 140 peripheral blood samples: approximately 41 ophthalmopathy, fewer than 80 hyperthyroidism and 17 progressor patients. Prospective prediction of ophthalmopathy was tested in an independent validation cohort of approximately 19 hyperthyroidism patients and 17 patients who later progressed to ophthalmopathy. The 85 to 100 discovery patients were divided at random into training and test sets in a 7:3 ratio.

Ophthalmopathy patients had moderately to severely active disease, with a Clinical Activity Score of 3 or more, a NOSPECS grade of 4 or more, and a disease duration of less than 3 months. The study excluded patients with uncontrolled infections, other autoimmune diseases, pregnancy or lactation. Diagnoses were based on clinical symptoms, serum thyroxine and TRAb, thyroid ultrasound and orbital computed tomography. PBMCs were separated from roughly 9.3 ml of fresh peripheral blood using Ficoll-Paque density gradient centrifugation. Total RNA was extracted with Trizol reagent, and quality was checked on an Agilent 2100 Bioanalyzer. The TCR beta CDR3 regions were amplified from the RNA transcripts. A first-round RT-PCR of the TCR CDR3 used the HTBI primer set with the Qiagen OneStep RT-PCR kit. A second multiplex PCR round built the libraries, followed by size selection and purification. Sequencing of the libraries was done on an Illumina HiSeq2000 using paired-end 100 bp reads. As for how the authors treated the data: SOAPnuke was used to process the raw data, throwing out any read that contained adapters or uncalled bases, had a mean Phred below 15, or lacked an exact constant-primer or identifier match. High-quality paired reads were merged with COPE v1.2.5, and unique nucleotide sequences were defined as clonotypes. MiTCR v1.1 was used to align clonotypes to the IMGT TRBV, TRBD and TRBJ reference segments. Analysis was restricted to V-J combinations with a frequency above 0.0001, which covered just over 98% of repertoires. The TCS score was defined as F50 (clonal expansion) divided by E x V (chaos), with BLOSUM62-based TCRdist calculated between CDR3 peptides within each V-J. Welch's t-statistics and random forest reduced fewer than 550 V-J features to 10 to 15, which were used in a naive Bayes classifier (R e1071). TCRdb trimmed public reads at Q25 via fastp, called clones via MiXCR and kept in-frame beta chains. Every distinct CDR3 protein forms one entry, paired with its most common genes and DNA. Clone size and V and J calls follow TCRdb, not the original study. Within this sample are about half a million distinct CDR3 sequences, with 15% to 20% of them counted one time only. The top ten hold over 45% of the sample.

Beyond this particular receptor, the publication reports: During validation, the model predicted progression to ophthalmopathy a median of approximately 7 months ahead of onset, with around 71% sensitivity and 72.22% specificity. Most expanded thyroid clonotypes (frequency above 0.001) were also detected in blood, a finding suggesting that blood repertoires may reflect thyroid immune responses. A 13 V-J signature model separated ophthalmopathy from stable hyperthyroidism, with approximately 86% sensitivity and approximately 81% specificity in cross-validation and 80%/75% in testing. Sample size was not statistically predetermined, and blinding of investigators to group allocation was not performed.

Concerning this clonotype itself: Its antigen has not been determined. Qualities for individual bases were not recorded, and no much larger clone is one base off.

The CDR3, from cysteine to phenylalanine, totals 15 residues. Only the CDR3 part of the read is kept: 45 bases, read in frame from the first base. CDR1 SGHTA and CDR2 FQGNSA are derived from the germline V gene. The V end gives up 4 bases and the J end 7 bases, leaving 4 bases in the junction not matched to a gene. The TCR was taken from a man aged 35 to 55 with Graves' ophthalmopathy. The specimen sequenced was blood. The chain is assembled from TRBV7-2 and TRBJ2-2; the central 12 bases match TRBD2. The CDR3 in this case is CASSSSGGAIGELFF. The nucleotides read TGTGCCAGCAGCTCTAGCGGGGGGGCCATCGGGGAGCTGTTTTTT.